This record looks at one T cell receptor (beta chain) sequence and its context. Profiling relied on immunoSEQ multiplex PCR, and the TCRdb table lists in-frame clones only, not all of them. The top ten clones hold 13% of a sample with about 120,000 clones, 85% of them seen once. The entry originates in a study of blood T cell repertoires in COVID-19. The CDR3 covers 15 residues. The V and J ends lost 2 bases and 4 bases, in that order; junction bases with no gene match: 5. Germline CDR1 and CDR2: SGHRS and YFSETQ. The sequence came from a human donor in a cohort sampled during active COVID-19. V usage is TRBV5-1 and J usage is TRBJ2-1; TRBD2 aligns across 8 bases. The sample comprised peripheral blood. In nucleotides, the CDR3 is TGCGCCAGCAGCTTACCGGGGGGGTCGTACAATGAGCAGTTCTTC. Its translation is CASSLPGGSYNEQFF.